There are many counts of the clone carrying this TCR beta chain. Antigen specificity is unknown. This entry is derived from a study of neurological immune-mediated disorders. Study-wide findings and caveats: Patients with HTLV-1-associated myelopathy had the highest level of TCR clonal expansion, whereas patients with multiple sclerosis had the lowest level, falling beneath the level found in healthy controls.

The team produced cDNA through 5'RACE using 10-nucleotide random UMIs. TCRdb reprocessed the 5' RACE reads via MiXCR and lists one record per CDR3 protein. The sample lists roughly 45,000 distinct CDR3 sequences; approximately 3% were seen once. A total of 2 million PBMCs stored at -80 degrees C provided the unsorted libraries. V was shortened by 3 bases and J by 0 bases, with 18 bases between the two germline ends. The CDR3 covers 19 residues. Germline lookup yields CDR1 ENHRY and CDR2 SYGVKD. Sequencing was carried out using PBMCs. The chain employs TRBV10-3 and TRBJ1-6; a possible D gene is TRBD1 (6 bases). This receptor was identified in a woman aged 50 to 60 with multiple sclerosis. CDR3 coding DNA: TGTGCCATCAGTGACCCGTTGAGACAGGTTTGCTCCTATAATTCACCCCTCCACTTT. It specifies CAISDPLRQVCSYNSPLHF.